This T cell receptor beta chain was identified in a study of CD8+CD57+ T cells in acquired aplastic anemia. At the level of the study: Roughly 3 ug was the average amount of DNA from sorted CD4+ and CD8+ cells. Study-level points and caveats: No significant patient-versus-control difference appeared in CD8+ Simpson's diversity. Patients had around 30 CD8+ CDR3 sequences in common with controls (the shared set).

Profiles of TCR beta VDJ and CDR3 were generated from a genomic DNA template. TCRdb used MiXCR to reprocess the reads, holding one entry per CDR3 protein. The table includes 150,000 to 200,000 distinct CDR3 sequences, 55% to 70% detected once. The CDR3 has 13 residues. Germline V lookup: CDR1 PRHDT, CDR2 FYEKMQ (reference sequence). This clonotype was recorded many times. The target antigen is unknown. The junction departs from the called germline gene at one end, perhaps through a read error. This receptor was taken from a human donor with severe aplastic anemia or a healthy control (not recorded which). This chain links TRBV13 with TRBJ1-1, with a tentative D call TRBD1 (6 bases). Sequenced sample: sorted CD4+, CD8+, or CD8+CD57+ T cells (not recorded which) from PBMCs. DNA of the CDR3: TGTGCCAGCAGCCCCGACAGGAACGCTGAAGCTTTCTTT. Amino acid sequence: CASSPDRNAEAFF. Variable domain in full (rest from reference TRBV13 and TRBJ1-1): AAGVIQSPRHLIKEKRETATLKCYPIPRHDTVYWYQQGPGQDPQFLISFYEKMQSDKGSIPDRFSAQQFSDYHSELNMSSLELGDSALYFCASSPDRNAEAFFGQGTRLTVV.